This T cell receptor beta chain is drawn from a study of cytomegalovirus exposure and HLA in healthy donors. Study conclusions and caveats: About 87% or about 30% of the time was how often most TCR beta V segments were productive, according to an earlier analysis. A later analysis found that most CMV-associated TCR beta chains appeared HLA-restricted.

About this clone: Its specificity is not known.

Amplification used 60 Vbeta primers and 13 Jbeta primers. Produced via immunoSEQ multiplex PCR; TCRdb's table is partial and in-frame only. The sample has 100,000 to 150,000 clones; 70% to 85% are singletons. CDR1 and CDR2 (germline): MRHNA, SNTAGT. Trimming at V came to 6 bases and at J to 8 bases, leaving 13 bases not matched to a gene. The CDR3 is 16 amino acids. This receptor was obtained from a boy between 2 and 15 years old in good health and CMV-seronegative. Sequenced sample: PBMCs. The J gene is TRBJ1-2, the V gene TRBV6-4, with 12 bases that match TRBD1. The CDR3 DNA is TGTGCCAGCAGCCTCTCTTCGGGACAGGGGGCGGAGGGCTACACCTTC. This translates into CASSLSSGQGAEGYTF.